This is a list of T cell receptor beta chains from one sample in a study of long-term antiretroviral therapy in people with HIV. Using immunoSEQ multiplex PCR, the repertoire was profiled, and TCRdb retains in-frame clones only, with some absent. The sample gives roughly 30,000 clones, over 90% of which show up once; about 6% is in the top ten. The sequencing here drew on unsorted PBMCs, taken approximately 6.5 years after starting antiretroviral therapy. These receptors were taken from a woman aged 40 to 50 with HIV. Both conserved end residues are part of each CDR3. A D gene is named only where the DNA matches it firmly. The size of a clone is reported for some rows only, either as once, few or many, or as a class for expanded clones.

TRBJ2-1,TRBV4-1,.,.,TGCGCCAGCAGCCAAGCTGGGGGAAAGAGCTCCTACAATGAGCAGTTCTTC,CASSQAGGKSSYNEQFF
TRBJ2-7,TRBV5-1,.,TRBD1,TGCGCCAGCAGCTTTCGTCAGGACAGGGGGACTTCGACTCCTTACGAGCAGTACTTC,CASSFRQDRGTSTPYEQYF
TRBJ1-2,TRBV10-3,.,TRBD1,TGTGCCATCCAGGGGGCGGCTACTAACTATGGCTACACCTTC,CAIQGAATNYGYTF
TRBJ2-5,TRBV6-5,.,TRBD2,TGTGCCAGCAGTTACTCGGGACTACAAGAGACCCAGTACTTC,CASSYSGLQETQYF
TRBJ1-5,TRBV10-2,once,TRBD1,TGCGCCAGCAGTTCAGGGGGGGAGCAGCCCCAGCATTTT,CASSSGGEQPQHF
TRBJ2-7,TRBV5-1,.,TRBD2,TGCGCCAGCAGCTCCGGACTAGCGGGGGGCATCTCCTACGAGCAGTACTTC,CASSSGLAGGISYEQYF
TRBJ2-2,TRBV2,.,.,TGTGCCAGCAGTGAGGGATCAATAATCACCGGGGAGCTGTTTTTT,CASSEGSIITGELFF
TRBJ2-7,TRBV27,.,.,TGTGCCAGCAGTTTATCTCCGTACTCCTACGAGCAGTACTTC,CASSLSPYSYEQYF
TRBJ1-2,TRBV30,.,.,TGTGCCTGGAATTGGGGGAACTATGGCTACACCTTC,CAWNWGNYGYTF
TRBJ2-7,TRBV12-5,.,.,TGTGCTAGTGGCACCGGACAGGGACTAACCTACGAGCAGTACTTC,CASGTGQGLTYEQYF
TRBJ1-2,TRBV27,.,.,TGTGCCAGCAGTTTATGGGGTGCCGATGGCTACACCTTC,CASSLWGADGYTF
TRBJ2-3,TRBV18,.,TRBD1,TGTGCCAGCTCACCACCGGGACAGGGGGGTTCCGGCACAGATACGCAGTATTTT,CASSPPGQGGSGTDTQYF
TRBJ2-7,TRBV7-2,.,.,TGTGCCAGCAGCTTAGGTATGGGGAGTGAGCAGTACTTC,CASSLGMGSEQYF
TRBJ2-7,TRBV7-2,.,TRBD1,TGTGCCAGCAGCTTAGCCGGGACAGGGGACTACGAGCAGTACTTC,CASSLAGTGDYEQYF
TRBJ1-2,TRBV4-3,.,TRBD1,TGCGCCAGCAGCCAAGCGGACAGGGTACAGGGGGGCTACACCTTC,CASSQADRVQGGYTF